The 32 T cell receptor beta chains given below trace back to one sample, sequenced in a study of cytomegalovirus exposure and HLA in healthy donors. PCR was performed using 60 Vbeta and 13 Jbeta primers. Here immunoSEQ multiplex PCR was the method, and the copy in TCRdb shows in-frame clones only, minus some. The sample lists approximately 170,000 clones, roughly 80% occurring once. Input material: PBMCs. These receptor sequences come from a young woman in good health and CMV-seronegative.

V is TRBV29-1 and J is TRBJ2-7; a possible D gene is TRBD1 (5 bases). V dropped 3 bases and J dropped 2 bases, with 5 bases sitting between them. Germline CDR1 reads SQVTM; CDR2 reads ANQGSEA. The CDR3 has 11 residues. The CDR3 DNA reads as TGCAGCGTTGAGACAGCCTACGAGCAGTACTTC. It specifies CSVETAYEQYF.

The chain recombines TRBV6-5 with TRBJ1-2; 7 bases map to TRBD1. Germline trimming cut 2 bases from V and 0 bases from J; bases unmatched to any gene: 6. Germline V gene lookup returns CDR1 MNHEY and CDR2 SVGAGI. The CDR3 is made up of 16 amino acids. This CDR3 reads CASSYRTGEANYGYTF. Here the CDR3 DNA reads TGTGCCAGCAGTTACCGGACAGGAGAAGCTAACTATGGCTACACCTTC.

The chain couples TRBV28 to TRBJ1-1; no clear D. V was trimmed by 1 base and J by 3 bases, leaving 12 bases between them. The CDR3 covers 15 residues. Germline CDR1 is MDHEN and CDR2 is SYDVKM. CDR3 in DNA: TGTGCCAGCAGTTTATTAGGAGATTCGGACACTGAAGCTTTCTTT. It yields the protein CASSLLGDSDTEAFF. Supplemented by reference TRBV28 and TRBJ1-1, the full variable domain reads DVKVTQSSRYLVKRTGEKVFLECVQDMDHENMFWYRQDPGLGLRLIYFSYDVKMKEKGDIPEGYSVSREKKERFSLILESASTNQTSMYLCASSLLGDSDTEAFFGQGTRLTVV.

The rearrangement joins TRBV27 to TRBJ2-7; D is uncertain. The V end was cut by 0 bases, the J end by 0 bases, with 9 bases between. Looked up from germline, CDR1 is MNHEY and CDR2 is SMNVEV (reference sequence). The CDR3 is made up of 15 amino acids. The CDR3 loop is CASSLSVPSSYEQYF. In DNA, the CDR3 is TGTGCCAGCAGTTTATCAGTCCCGAGCTCCTACGAGCAGTACTTC.

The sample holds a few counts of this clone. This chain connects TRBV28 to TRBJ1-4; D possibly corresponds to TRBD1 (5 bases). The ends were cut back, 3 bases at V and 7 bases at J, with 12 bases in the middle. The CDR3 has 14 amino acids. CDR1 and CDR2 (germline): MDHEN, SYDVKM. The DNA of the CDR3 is TGTGCCAGCAGTTTGCGGGGCGTGAGTGAAAAACTGTTTTTT. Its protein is CASSLRGVSEKLFF.

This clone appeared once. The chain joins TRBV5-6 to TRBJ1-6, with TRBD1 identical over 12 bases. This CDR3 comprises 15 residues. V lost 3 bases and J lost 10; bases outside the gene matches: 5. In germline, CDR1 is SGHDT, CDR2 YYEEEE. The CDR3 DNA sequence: TGTGCCAGCAGCTCGGGACAGGGGGCGAGGTCACCCCTCCACTTT. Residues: CASSSGQGARSPLHF.

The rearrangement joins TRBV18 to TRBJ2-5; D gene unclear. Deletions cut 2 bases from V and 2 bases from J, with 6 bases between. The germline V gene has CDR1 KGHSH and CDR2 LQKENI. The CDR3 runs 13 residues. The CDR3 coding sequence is TGTGCCAGCTCACCAAATAGACAAGAGACCCAGTACTTC. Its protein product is CASSPNRQETQYF. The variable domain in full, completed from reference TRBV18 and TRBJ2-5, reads NAGVMQNPRHLVRRRGQEARLRCSPMKGHSHVYWYRQLPEEGLKFMVYLQKENIIDESGMPKERFSAEFPKEGPSILRIQQVVRGDSAAYFCASSPNRQETQYFGPGTRLLVL.

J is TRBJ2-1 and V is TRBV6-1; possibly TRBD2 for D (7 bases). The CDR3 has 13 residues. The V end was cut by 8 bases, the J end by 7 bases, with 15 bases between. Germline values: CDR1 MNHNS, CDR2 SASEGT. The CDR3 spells CASRRGGRNEQFF. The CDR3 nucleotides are TGTGCCAGCCGGAGGGGGGGCCGAAATGAGCAGTTCTTC.

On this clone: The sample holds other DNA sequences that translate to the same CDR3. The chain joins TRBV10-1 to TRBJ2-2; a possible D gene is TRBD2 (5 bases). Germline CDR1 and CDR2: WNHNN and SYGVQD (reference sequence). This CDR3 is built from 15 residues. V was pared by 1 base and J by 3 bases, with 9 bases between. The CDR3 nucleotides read TGCGCCAGCAGTGAGTTTAGCGAGTACACCGGGGAGCTGTTTTTT. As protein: CASSEFSEYTGELFF.

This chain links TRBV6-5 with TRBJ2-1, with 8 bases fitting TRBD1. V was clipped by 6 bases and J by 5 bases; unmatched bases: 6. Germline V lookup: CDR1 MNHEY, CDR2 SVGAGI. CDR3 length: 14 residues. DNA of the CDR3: TGTGCCAGCAGACCGGGACAGGTACACAATGAGCAGTTCTTC. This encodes CASRPGQVHNEQFF.

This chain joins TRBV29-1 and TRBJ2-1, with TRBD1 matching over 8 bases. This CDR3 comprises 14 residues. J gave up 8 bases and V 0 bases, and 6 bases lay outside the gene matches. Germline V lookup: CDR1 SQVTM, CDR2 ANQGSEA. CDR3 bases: TGCAGCGTTGAAGATTCGGACAGGGTAGATGAGCAGTTCTTC. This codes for CSVEDSDRVDEQFF.

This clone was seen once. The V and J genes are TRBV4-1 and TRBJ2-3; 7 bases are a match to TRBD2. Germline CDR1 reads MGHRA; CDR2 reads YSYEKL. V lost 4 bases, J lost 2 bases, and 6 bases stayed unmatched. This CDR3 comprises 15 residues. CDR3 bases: TGCGCCAGCAGCCCATTAGCGGGCCACACAGATACGCAGTATTTT. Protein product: CASSPLAGHTDTQYF.

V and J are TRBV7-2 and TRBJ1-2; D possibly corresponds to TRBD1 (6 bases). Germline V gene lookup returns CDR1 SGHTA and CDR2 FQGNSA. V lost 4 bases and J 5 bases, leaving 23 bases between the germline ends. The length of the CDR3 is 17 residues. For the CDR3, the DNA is TGTGCCAGCAGCTCACATAGACTCCGGGACAATGAATATGGCTACACCTTC. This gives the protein CASSSHRLRDNEYGYTF.

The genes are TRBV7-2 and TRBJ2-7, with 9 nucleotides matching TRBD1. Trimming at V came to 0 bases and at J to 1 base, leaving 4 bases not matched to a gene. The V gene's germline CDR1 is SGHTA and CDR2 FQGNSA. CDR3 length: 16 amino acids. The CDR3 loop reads CASSLATDRGSYEQYF. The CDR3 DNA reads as TGTGCCAGCAGCTTAGCTACGGACAGGGGATCCTACGAGCAGTACTTC.

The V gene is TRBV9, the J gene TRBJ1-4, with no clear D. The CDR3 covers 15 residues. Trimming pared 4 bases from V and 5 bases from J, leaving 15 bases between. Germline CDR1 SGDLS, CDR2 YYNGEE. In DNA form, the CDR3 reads TGTGCCAGCAGCCCCGCGGTCGGAGGGAATGAAAAACTGTTTTTT. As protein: CASSPAVGGNEKLFF.

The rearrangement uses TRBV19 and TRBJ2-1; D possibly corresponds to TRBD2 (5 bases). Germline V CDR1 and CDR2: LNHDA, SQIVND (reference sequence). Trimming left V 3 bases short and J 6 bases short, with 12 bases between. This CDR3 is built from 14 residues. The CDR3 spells CASSIIQAGNEQFF. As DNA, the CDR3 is TGTGCCAGTAGTATTATTCAGGCGGGCAATGAGCAGTTCTTC.

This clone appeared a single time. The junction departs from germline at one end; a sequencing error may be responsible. CDR3 region: CSSSLPGTGSEQYF. The DNA for the CDR3 is TGTTCCAGCAGCTTACCCGGGACAGGGAGCGAGCAGTACTTC. The V and J genes are TRBV7-9 and TRBJ2-7, with 9 nucleotides matching TRBD1. Germline V lookup: CDR1 SEHNR, CDR2 FQNEAQ (reference sequence). This CDR3 comprises 14 residues.

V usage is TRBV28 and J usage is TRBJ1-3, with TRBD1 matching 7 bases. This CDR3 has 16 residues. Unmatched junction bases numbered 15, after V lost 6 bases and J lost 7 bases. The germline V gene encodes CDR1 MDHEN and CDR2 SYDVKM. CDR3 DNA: TGTGCCAGCAGCAAACCCCGATCGACAGGGACGAACACCATATATTTT. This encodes CASSKPRSTGTNTIYF.

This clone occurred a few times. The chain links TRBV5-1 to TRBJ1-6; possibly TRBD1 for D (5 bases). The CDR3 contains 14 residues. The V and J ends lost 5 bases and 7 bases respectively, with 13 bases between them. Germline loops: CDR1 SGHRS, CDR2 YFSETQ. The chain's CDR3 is CASSPPGINSPLHF. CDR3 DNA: TGCGCCAGCAGTCCTCCAGGGATCAATTCACCCCTCCACTTT.

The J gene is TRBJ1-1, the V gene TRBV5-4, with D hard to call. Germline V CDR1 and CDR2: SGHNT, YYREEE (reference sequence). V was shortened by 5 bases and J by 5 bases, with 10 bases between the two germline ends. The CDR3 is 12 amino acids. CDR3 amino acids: CASSPGPTEAFF. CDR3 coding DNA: TGTGCCAGCAGTCCTGGGCCGACTGAAGCTTTCTTT.

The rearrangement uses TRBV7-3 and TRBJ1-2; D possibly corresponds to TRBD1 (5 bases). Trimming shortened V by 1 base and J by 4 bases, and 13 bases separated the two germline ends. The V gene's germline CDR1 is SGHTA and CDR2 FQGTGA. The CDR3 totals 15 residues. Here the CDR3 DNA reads TGTGCCAGCAGCTTAAGGGAGGCAGGGCGCTATGGCTACACCTTC. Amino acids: CASSLREAGRYGYTF.

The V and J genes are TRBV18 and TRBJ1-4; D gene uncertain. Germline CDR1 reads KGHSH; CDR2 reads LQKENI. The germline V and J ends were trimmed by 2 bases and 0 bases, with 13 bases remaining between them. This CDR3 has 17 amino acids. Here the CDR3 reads CASSPYSPPPTNEKLFF. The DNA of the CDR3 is TGTGCCAGCTCACCATACAGCCCTCCTCCAACTAATGAAAAACTGTTTTTT. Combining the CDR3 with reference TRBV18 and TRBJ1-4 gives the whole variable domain NAGVMQNPRHLVRRRGQEARLRCSPMKGHSHVYWYRQLPEEGLKFMVYLQKENIIDESGMPKERFSAEFPKEGPSILRIQQVVRGDSAAYFCASSPYSPPPTNEKLFFGSGTQLSVL.

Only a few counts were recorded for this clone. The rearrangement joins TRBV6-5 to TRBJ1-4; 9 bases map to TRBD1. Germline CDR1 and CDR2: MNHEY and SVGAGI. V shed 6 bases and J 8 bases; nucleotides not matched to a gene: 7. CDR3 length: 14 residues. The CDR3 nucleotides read TGTGCCAGCAGGCGGGACAGGGTAAACGAAAAACTGTTTTTT. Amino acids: CASRRDRVNEKLFF.

CDR3 loop: CAWRTRLAVYNEQFF. Written as DNA, the CDR3 is TGTGCCTGGAGGACCCGACTAGCGGTGTACAATGAGCAGTTCTTC. The chain links TRBV30 to TRBJ2-1, with 9 positions matching TRBD2. The ends lost 3 bases at V and 4 bases at J; junction bases unmatched: 7. Germline assignment: CDR1 GTSNPN and CDR2 SVGIG (reference sequence). The CDR3 is 15 residues long.

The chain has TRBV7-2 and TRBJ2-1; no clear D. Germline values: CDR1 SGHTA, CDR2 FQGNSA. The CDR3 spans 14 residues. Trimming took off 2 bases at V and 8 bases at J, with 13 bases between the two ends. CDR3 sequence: CASSLSWPIHEQFF. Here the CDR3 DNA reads TGTGCCAGCAGCTTAAGTTGGCCAATCCATGAGCAGTTCTTC. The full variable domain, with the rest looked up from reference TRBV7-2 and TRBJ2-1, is GAGVSQSPSNKVTEKGKDVELRCDPISGHTALYWYRQSLGQGLEFLIYFQGNSAPDKSGLPSDRFSAERTGGSVSTLTIQRTQQEDSAVYLCASSLSWPIHEQFFGPGTRLTVL.

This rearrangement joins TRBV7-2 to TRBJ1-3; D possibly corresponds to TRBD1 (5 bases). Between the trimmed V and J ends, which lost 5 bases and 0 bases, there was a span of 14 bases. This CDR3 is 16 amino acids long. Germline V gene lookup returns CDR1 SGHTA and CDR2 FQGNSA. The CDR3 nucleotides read TGTGCCAGCAGCCGCAGCGGGGGAAACTCTGGAAACACCATATATTTT. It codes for CASSRSGGNSGNTIYF.

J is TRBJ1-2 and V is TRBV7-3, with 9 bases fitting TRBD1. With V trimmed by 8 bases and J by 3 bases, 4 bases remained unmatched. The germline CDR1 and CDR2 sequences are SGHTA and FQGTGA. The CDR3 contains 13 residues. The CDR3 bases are TGTGCCAGCGGTACAGGGGGCGACTATGGCTACACCTTC. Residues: CASGTGGDYGYTF. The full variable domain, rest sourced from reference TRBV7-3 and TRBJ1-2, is GAGVSQTPSNKVTEKGKYVELRCDPISGHTALYWYRQSLGQGPEFLIYFQGTGAADDSGLPNDRFFAVRPEGSVSTLKIQRTERGDSAVYLCASGTGGDYGYTFGSGTRLTVV.

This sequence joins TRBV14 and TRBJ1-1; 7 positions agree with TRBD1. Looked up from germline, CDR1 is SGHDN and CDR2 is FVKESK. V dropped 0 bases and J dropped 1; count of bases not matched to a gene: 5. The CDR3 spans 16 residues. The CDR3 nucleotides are TGTGCCAGCAGCCAAGAGTGGGGGACAGCGAACACTGAAGCTTTCTTT. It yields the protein CASSQEWGTANTEAFF.

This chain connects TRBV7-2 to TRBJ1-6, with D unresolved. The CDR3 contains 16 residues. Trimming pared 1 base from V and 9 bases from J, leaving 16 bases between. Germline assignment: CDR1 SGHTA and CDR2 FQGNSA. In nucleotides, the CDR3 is TGTGCCAGCAGCTTAGTATTCTCCGGGATAAGTTCACCCCTCCACTTT. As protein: CASSLVFSGISSPLHF. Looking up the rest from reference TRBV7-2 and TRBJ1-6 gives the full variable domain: GAGVSQSPSNKVTEKGKDVELRCDPISGHTALYWYRQSLGQGLEFLIYFQGNSAPDKSGLPSDRFSAERTGGSVSTLTIQRTQQEDSAVYLCASSLVFSGISSPLHFGNGTRLTVT.

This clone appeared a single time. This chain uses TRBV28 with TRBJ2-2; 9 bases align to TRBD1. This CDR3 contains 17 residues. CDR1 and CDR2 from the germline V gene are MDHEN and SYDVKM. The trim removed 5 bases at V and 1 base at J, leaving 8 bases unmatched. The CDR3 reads CASSVIGTGWNTGELFF. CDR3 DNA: TGTGCCAGCAGTGTAATCGGGACAGGGTGGAACACCGGGGAGCTGTTTTTT.

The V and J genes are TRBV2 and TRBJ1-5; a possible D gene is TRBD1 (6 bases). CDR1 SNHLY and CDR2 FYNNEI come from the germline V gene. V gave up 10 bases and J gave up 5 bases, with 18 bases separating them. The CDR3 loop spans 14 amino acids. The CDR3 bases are TGTGCCACCTCCAGTACAGGGTTCGATCAGCCCCAGCATTTT. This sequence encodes CATSSTGFDQPQHF.

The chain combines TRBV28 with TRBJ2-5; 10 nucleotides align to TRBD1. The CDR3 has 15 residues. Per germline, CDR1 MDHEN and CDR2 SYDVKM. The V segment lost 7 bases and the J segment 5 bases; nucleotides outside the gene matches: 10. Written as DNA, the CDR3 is TGTGCCAGCAAGCCCGGGACAGGGGCTTGGGAGACCCAGTACTTC. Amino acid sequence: CASKPGTGAWETQYF.